This T cell receptor (beta chain) comes out of a study of blood T cell repertoires in COVID-19 (TCRdb year 2020). Looking at the study overall: Collaborator samples came from the United States, Italy and Spain and covered acute and convalescent phases of COVID-19. Samples came from the ongoing ImmuneRACE study (first 160 participants) plus 1,254 subjects from 6 global collaborators. The sample metadata nearly always contained a de-identified subject ID, COVID-19 status, age in years and sex. The prospective study material was composed of cDNA or gDNA derived from T cells, B-cell-depleted T cells, or PBMCs. Deeply sampled blood TCRbeta repertoires from subjects exposed to, actively infected with, or recovered from COVID-19 were included in the dataset. Where available, HLA class I and class II types were taken from metadata supplied by the sample provider and were not determined by assay-based typing. The repertoires were made available in a free public database intended to serve as a resource for research on the immune response to SARS-CoV-2. Overall results and qualifications from the work: How much clinical and demographic metadata was included differed by source and by participant, and the metadata was provided uncurated.

TCRbeta CDR3 regions were amplified from genomic DNA by means of the immunoSEQ Assay, a bias-controlled multiplex PCR. The paper's data handling went like this. Nucleated cell counts per sample were estimated from amplification of reference gene primers within the assay. To quantify the absolute abundance of each unique TCRbeta CDR3 rearrangement, sequence reads were collapsed and filtered. For each sample, productive Simpson clonality was calculated by taking the square root of Simpson's diversity index across productive rearrangements. Held by TCRdb, this immuneACCESS table contains in-frame sequences only and omits some clones. Under half of the omission traces to an unresolved V gene where checked; the cause of the rest is unknown. The V and J calls and clone size were taken over from that table, and D and trimming were inferred from the DNA. For this sample the table gives 150,000 or so clones, of which 82% were detected only once. The top ten hold about a sixth of the sample.

Concerning this clone: Its cognate antigen has yet to be identified. No base-level quality is on record; no much larger clone is a single base apart.

Enrolling through a virtual design, the prospective study's participants ranged in age from about 18 to 89 years and lived across roughly 23 United States geographic areas. In the prospective study, participants were assigned to cohorts based on the clinical history participants reported in a screening survey and a study questionnaire. Recovered participants in ImmuneRACE Cohort 3 were defined as having two consecutive negative NP/OP PCR tests, clearance from a healthcare professional, or resolution of symptoms. In the prospective study, mobile phlebotomists collected whole blood, serum and a nasopharyngeal or oropharyngeal swab from each participant. Participants in the prospective study had the option to provide additional blood draws and questionnaires over a roughly 2-month period. Prospective study blood samples were shipped either frozen or at room temperature before DNA extraction. The sequence came from a man between 60 and 75 years old who had recovered from COVID-19. What was sequenced was PBMCs or T cells enriched from blood (not recorded which).

The CDR3: CASSSTGTGGDTQYF. The DNA sequence reads TGTGCCAGCAGCTCGACCGGGACAGGGGGGGATACGCAGTATTTT. The sequence joins TRBV5-6 to TRBJ2-3, with 11 middle bases fitting TRBD1. The germline V gene encodes CDR1 SGHDT and CDR2 YYEEEE. CDR3 length: 15 amino acids, cysteine to phenylalanine. The only DNA kept is the CDR3, 45 bases in frame from the first base. The germline V and J ends show losses of 3 bases and 6 bases respectively, and no gene match explains 6 bases of the junction. Beyond the CDR3, the reference TRBV5-6 and TRBJ2-3 genes provide the residues; the full variable domain reads: DAGVTQSPTHLIKTRGQQVTLRCSPKSGHDTVSWYQQALGQGPQFIFQYYEEEERQRGNFPDRFSGHQFPNYSSELNVNALLLGDSALYLCASSSTGTGGDTQYFGPGTRLTVL.